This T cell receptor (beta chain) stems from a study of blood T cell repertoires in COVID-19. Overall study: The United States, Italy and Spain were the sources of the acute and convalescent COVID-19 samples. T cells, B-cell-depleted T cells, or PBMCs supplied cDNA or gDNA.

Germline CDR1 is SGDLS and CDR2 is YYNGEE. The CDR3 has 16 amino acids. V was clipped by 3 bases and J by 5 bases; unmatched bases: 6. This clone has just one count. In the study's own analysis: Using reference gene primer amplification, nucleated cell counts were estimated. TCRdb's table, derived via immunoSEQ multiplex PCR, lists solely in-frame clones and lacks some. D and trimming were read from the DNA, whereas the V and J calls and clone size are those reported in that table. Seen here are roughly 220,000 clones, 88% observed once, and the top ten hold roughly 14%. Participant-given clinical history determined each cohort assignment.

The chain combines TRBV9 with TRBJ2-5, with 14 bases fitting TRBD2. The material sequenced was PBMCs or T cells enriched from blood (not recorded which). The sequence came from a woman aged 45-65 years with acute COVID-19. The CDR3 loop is CASSARLAGGQETQYF. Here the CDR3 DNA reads TGTGCCAGCAGCGCCCGACTAGCGGGAGGGCAGGAGACCCAGTACTTC.